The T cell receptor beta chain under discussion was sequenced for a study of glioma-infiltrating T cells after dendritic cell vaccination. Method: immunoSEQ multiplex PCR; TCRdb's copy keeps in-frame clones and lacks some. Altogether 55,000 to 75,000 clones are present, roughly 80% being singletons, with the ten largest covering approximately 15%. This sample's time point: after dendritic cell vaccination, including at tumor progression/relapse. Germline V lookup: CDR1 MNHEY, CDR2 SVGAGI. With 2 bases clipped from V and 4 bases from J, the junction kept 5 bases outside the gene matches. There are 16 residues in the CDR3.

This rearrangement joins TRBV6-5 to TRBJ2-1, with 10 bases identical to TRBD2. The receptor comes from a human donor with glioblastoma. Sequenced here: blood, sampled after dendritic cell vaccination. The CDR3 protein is CASSYVAGGKYNEQFF. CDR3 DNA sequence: TGTGCCAGCAGTTACGTAGCGGGGGGCAAATACAATGAGCAGTTCTTC.